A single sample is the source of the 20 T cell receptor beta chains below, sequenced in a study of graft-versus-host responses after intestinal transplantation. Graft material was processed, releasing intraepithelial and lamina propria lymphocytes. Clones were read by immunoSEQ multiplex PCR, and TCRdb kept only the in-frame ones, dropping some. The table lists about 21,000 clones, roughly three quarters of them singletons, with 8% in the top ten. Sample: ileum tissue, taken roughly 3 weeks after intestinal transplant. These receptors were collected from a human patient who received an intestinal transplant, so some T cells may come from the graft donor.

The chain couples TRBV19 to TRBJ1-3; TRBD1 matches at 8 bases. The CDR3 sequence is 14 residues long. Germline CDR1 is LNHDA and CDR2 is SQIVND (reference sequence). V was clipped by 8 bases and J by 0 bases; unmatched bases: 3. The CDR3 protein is CASEDRGSGNTIYF. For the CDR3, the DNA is TGTGCCAGTGAAGACAGGGGCTCTGGAAACACCATATATTTT.

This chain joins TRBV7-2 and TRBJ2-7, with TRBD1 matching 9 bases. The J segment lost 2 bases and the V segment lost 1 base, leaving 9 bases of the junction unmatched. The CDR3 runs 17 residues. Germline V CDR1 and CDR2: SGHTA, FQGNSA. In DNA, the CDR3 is TGTGCCAGCAGCTTAGTAGGACAACAGGGGGCGCCCTACGAGCAGTACTTC. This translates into CASSLVGQQGAPYEQYF.

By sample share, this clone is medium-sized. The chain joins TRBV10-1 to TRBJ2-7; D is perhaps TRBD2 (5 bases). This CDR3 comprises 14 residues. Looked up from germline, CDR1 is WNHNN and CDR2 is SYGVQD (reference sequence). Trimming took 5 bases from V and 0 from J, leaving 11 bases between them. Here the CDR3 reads CASSSGVNSYEQYF. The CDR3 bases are TGCGCCAGCAGTAGCGGCGTTAACTCCTACGAGCAGTACTTC.

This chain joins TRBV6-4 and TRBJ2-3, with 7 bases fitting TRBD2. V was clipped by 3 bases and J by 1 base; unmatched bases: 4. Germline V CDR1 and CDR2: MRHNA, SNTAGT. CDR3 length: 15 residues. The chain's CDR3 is CASSEDGGGTDTQYF. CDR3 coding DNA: TGTGCCAGCAGTGAGGATGGGGGGGGCACAGATACGCAGTATTTT.

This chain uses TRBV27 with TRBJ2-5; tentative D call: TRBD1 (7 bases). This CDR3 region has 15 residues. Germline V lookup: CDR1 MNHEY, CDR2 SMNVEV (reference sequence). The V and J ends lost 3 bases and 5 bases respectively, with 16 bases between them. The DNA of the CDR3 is TGTGCCAGCAGTTTTAGGGGCAGGGGGGCGGAGACCCAGTACTTC. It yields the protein CASSFRGRGAETQYF.

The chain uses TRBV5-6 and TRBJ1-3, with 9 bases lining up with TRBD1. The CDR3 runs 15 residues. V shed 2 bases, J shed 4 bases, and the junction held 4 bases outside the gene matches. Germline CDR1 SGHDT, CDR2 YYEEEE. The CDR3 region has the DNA TGTGCCAGCAGCTTTGGACAGGGGAGGGGAAACACCATATATTTT. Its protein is CASSFGQGRGNTIYF.

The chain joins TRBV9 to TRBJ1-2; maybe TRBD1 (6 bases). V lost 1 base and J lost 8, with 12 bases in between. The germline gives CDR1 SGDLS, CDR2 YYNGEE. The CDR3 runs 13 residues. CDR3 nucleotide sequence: TGTGCCAGCAGCGTATTTGGGGGGGGCGGCTACACCTTC. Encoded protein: CASSVFGGGGYTF.

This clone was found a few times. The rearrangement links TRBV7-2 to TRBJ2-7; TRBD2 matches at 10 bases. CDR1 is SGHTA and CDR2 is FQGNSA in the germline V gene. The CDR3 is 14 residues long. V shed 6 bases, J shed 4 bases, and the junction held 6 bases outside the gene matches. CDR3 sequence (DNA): TGTGCCAGCAGTTTTAGCGGGGGGAAGTACGAGCAGTACTTC. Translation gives CASSFSGGKYEQYF.

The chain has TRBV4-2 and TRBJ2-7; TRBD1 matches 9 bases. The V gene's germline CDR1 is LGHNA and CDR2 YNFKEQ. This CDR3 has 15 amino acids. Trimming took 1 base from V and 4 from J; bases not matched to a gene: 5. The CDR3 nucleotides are TGTGCCAGCAGCCAAGCCGGACAGGGGTGGTACGAGCAGTACTTC. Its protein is CASSQAGQGWYEQYF.

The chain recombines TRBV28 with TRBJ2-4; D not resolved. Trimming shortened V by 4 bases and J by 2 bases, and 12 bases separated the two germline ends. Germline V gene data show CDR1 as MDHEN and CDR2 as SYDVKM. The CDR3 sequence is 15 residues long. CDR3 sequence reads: CASSCLWRTKNIQYF. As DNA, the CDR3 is TGTGCCAGCAGTTGTCTCTGGAGAACCAAAAACATTCAGTACTTC.

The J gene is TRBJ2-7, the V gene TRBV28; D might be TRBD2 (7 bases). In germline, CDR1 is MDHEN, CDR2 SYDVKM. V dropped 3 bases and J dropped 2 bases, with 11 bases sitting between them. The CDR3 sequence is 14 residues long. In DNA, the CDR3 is TGTGCCAGCAGTTTCAAGGGGGGGACCTACGAGCAGTACTTC. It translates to CASSFKGGTYEQYF.

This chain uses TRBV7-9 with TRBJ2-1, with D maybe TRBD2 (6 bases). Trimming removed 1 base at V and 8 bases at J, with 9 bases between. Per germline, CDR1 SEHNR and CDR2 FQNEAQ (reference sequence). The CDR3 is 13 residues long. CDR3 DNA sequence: TGTGCCAGCAGCTTAGGGTCTAGCGATGAGCAGTTCTTC. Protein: CASSLGSSDEQFF.

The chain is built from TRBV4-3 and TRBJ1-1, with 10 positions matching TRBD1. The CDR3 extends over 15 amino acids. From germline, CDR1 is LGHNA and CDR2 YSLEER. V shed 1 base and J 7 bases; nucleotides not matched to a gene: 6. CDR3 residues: CASSQGFGQGVEAFF. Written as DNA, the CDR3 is TGCGCCAGCAGCCAAGGATTTGGACAGGGGGTTGAAGCTTTCTTT.

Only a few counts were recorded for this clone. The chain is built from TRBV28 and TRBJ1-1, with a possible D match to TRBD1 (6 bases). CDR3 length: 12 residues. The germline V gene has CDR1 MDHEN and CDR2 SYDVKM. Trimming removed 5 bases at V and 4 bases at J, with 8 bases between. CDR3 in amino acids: CASSRGGTEAFF. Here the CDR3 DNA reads TGTGCCAGCAGTAGAGGGGGCACTGAAGCTTTCTTT. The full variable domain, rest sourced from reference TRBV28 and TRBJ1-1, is DVKVTQSSRYLVKRTGEKVFLECVQDMDHENMFWYRQDPGLGLRLIYFSYDVKMKEKGDIPEGYSVSREKKERFSLILESASTNQTSMYLCASSRGGTEAFFGQGTRLTVV.

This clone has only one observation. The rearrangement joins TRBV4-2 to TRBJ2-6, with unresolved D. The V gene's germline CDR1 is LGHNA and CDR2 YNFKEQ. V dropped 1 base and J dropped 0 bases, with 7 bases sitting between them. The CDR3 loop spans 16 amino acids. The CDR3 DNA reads TGTGCCAGCAGCCAAGTCCTCTTCTCTGGGGCCAACGTCCTGACTTTC. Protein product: CASSQVLFSGANVLTF.

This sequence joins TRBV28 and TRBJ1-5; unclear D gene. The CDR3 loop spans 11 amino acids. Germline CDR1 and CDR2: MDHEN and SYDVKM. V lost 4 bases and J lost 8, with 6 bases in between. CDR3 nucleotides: TGTGCCAGCAGTTCCTATAAGCCCCAGCATTTT. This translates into CASSSYKPQHF.

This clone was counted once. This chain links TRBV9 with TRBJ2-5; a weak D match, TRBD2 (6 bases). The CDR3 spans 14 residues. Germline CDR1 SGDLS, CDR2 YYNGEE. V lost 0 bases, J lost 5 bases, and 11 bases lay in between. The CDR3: CASSVARLAETQYF. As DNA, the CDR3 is TGTGCCAGCAGCGTAGCTCGGCTAGCGGAGACCCAGTACTTC.

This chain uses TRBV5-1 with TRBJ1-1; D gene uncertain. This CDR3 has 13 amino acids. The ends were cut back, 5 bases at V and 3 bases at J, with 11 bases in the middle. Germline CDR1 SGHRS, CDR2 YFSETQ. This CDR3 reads CASSYSLYTEAFF. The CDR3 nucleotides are TGCGCCAGCAGTTATAGTCTTTACACTGAAGCTTTCTTT.

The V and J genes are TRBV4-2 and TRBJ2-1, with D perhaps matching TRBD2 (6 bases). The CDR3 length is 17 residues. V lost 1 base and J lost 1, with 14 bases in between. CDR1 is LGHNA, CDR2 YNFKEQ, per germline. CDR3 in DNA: TGTGCCAGCAGCCAAGTGTTGACGGGAGTTTCCTACAATGAGCAGTTCTTC. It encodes CASSQVLTGVSYNEQFF.

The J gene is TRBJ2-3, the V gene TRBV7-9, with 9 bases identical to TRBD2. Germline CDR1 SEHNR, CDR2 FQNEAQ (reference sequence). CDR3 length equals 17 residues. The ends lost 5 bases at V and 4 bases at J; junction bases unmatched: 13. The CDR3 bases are TGTGCCAGCAGCGGGACCTTAGCGGGAGAGCCCCCAGATACGCAGTATTTT. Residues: CASSGTLAGEPPDTQYF.